In this sample, the clone carrying this T cell receptor beta chain turned up once. The CDR3 is 17 residues long. The germline gives CDR1 PRHDT, CDR2 FYEKMQ (reference sequence). The germline V and J ends were trimmed by 5 bases and 7 bases, with 26 bases remaining between them. Stated time point: pretreatment peripheral blood. The assay was immunoSEQ multiplex PCR, and TCRdb's table has in-frame clones only and misses some. Of 70,000 to 80,000 clones listed, over 80% are singletons. The data derive from a study of PD-L1 blockade in urothelial cancer. Sequences were derived from PBMCs, sampled around atezolizumab (anti-PD-L1) treatment. The rearrangement joins TRBV13 to TRBJ1-1, with a weak D call TRBD1 (6 bases). The sequence was obtained from a middle-aged man with urothelial cancer. For the CDR3, the DNA is TGTGCCAGCAGCCCCTACGGTTTAGACAGGACAGAGCTTGAAGCTTTCTTT. Amino acids: CASSPYGLDRTELEAFF.